These 5 T cell receptor beta chains were all obtained from the same sample, sequenced in a study of cytomegalovirus exposure and HLA in healthy donors. In the PCR, 60 Vbeta and 13 Jbeta primers were used. Clones were sequenced by immunoSEQ multiplex PCR, and TCRdb holds only the in-frame ones, with some missing. Its table lists 140,000 to 150,000 clones. The sequencing sample was made of PBMCs. These receptors were collected from a woman between 45 and 60 years old in good health and CMV-seronegative.

The rearrangement uses TRBV7-2 and TRBJ2-2; D call uncertain. CDR1 SGHTA and CDR2 FQGNSA come from the germline V gene. The ends were cut back, 4 bases at V and 6 bases at J, with 9 bases in the middle. The CDR3 has 13 amino acids. CDR3 amino acids: CASSSNLPGELFF. The CDR3 nucleotides are TGTGCCAGCAGCTCCAATCTACCCGGGGAGCTGTTTTTT.

The V call is TRBV6-5, the J call TRBJ2-5; D is ambiguous. This CDR3 comprises 13 residues. Trimming removed 5 bases from V and 7 bases from J, with 14 bases in between. Germline V gene lookup returns CDR1 MNHEY and CDR2 SVGAGI. Written as DNA, the CDR3 is TGTGCCAGCAGTCCGTCCCTCCTAGGGACCCAGTACTTC. Encoded protein: CASSPSLLGTQYF.

The V call is TRBV6-6, the J call TRBJ1-2; D is uncertain. Trimming took off 6 bases at V and 8 bases at J, with 7 bases between the two ends. The CDR3 has 10 residues. Germline V CDR1 and CDR2: MNHNY, SVGAGI (reference sequence). The CDR3: CASSQMGYTF. The CDR3 nucleotides are TGTGCCAGCAGCCAGATGGGCTACACCTTC.

The rearrangement links TRBV7-3 to TRBJ2-5; 15 nucleotides agree with TRBD2. The V gene end was trimmed by 3 bases and the J gene end by 2 bases; junction bases not matched to a gene: 1. The CDR3 length is 16 residues. Per germline, CDR1 SGHTA and CDR2 FQGTGA. This chain's CDR3 is CASSFGLAGGQETQYF. The CDR3 region has the DNA TGTGCCAGCAGCTTCGGACTAGCGGGAGGGCAAGAGACCCAGTACTTC.

The genes are TRBV7-2 and TRBJ2-2; 9 nucleotides align to TRBD1. With 6 bases clipped from V and 15 bases from J, the junction kept 14 bases outside the gene matches. CDR3 length: 14 amino acids. CDR1 is SGHTA, CDR2 FQGNSA, per germline. The chain's CDR3 is CASSSPGQGMLVFF. CDR3 in DNA: TGTGCCAGCAGTTCTCCGGGACAGGGAATGTTGGTGTTTTTT.